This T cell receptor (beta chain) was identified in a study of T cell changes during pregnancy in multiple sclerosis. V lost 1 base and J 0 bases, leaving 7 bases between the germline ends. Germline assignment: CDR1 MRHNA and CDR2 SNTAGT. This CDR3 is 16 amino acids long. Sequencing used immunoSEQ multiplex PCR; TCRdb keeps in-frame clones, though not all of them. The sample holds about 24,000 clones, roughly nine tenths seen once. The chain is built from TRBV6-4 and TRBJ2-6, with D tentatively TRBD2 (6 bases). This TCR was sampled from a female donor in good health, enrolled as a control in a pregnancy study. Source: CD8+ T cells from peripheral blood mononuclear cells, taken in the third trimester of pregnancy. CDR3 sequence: CASSDFGGSGANVLTF. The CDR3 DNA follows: TGTGCCAGCAGTGACTTCGGGGGCTCTGGGGCCAACGTCCTGACTTTC.